A selection of T cell receptor beta chains follows, all from one sample in a study of patients and donors after allogeneic stem cell transplantation. TCRdb recomputed calls from the RT-PCR reads with MiXCR, one row per CDR3 protein. This table holds about 960,000 distinct CDR3 sequences, 18% found once. Sequenced: blood, either unsorted or a sorted T cell fraction (not recorded which). These receptors all stem from a human donor who was either an allogeneic HSCT recipient or a stem cell or donor lymphocyte infusion donor (not recorded which). It is not recorded whose cells these are; they may come from a transplant donor. Both conserved end residues are part of each CDR3. D genes are given only for firm matches. Clone size is shown for a subset of rows, as once, few, many or a class of expanded clone.

v_gene: TRBV20-1; len: 16; d_gene: NA; j_gene: TRBJ1-5; abundance: NA; CDR3aa: CSARDLGARGNQPQHF; CDR3nt: TGCAGTGCTAGAGATCTCGGGGCCAGGGGCAATCAGCCCCAGCATTTT
v_gene: TRBV9; len: 16; d_gene: NA; j_gene: TRBJ2-2; abundance: NA; CDR3aa: CASSVAVGGGTGELFF; CDR3nt: TGTGCCAGCAGCGTAGCTGTTGGGGGTGGCACCGGGGAGCTGTTTTTT
v_gene: TRBV14; len: 15; d_gene: TRBD1; j_gene: TRBJ1-2; abundance: few; CDR3aa: CASSQGAGGSSGYTF; CDR3nt: TGTGCCAGCAGCCAAGGGGCAGGGGGGTCCTCGGGCTACACCTTC
v_gene: TRBV9; len: 15; d_gene: TRBD1; j_gene: TRBJ1-1; abundance: few; CDR3aa: CASSAGTGVTTEAFF; CDR3nt: TGTGCCAGCAGCGCCGGGACAGGGGTCACGACTGAAGCTTTCTTT
v_gene: TRBV6-5; len: 16; d_gene: NA; j_gene: TRBJ2-6; abundance: NA; CDR3aa: CASSLSADSGANVLTF; CDR3nt: TGTGCCAGCAGTTTAAGTGCGGATTCTGGGGCCAACGTCCTGACTTTC
v_gene: TRBV27; len: 15; d_gene: TRBD2; j_gene: TRBJ2-5; abundance: few; CDR3aa: CASSFSLAGEETQYF; CDR3nt: TGTGCCAGCAGTTTTTCCCTAGCGGGGGAAGAGACCCAGTACTTC
v_gene: TRBV11-2; len: 13; d_gene: NA; j_gene: TRBJ2-1; abundance: many; CDR3aa: CASSLPGGNEQFF; CDR3nt: TGTGCCAGCAGCTTACCAGGGGGGAATGAGCAGTTCTTC
v_gene: TRBV12-5; len: 11; d_gene: NA; j_gene: TRBJ2-7; abundance: NA; CDR3aa: CASGLTSEQYF; CDR3nt: TGTGCTAGTGGTTTGACCTCCGAGCAGTACTTC
v_gene: TRBV7-3; len: 15; d_gene: TRBD1; j_gene: TRBJ1-6; abundance: NA; CDR3aa: CASSPLTGDNSPLHF; CDR3nt: TGTGCCAGCAGCCCCTTGACAGGGGATAATTCACCCCTCCACTTT
v_gene: TRBV5-6; len: 15; d_gene: NA; j_gene: TRBJ1-5; abundance: NA; CDR3aa: CASSLFNREGQPQHF; CDR3nt: TGTGCCAGCAGCTTGTTTAACAGGGAAGGTCAGCCCCAGCATTTT
v_gene: TRBV7-9; len: 16; d_gene: NA; j_gene: TRBJ1-2; abundance: NA; CDR3aa: CASSLARTEANYGYTF; CDR3nt: TGTGCCAGCAGCTTAGCTCGTACAGAAGCTAACTATGGCTACACCTTC
v_gene: TRBV27; len: 15; d_gene: TRBD1; j_gene: TRBJ1-2; abundance: few; CDR3aa: CASSPGGQDNYGYTF; CDR3nt: TGTGCCAGCAGTCCAGGGGGACAGGACAACTATGGCTACACCTTC
v_gene: TRBV7-9; len: 16; d_gene: TRBD2; j_gene: TRBJ2-1; abundance: NA; CDR3aa: CASSYRGGLKHNEQFF; CDR3nt: TGTGCCAGCAGCTACCGGGGGGGACTAAAGCACAATGAGCAGTTCTTC
v_gene: TRBV6-1; len: 16; d_gene: NA; j_gene: TRBJ1-3; abundance: NA; CDR3aa: CASSRSFGGTGNTIYF; CDR3nt: TGTGCCAGCAGTCGGAGTTTCGGGGGGACAGGAAACACCATATATTTT
v_gene: TRBV4-1; len: 14; d_gene: NA; j_gene: TRBJ2-2; abundance: few; CDR3aa: CASSSRLVAGELFF; CDR3nt: TGCGCCAGCAGCTCGCGTCTGGTCGCCGGGGAGCTGTTTTTT
v_gene: TRBV15; len: 13; d_gene: NA; j_gene: TRBJ1-1; abundance: NA; CDR3aa: CATSAGAAPEAFF; CDR3nt: TGTGCCACCTCGGCTGGGGCGGCCCCTGAAGCTTTCTTT
v_gene: TRBV6-5; len: 15; d_gene: NA; j_gene: TRBJ1-1; abundance: NA; CDR3aa: CASSWTRLNNTEAFF; CDR3nt: TGTGCCAGCAGTTGGACTCGGCTCAATAACACTGAAGCTTTCTTT
v_gene: TRBV7-3; len: 14; d_gene: NA; j_gene: TRBJ2-1; abundance: NA; CDR3aa: CASSLRGIYNEQFF; CDR3nt: TGTGCCAGCAGCTTAAGGGGGATCTACAATGAGCAGTTCTTC
v_gene: TRBV19; len: 14; d_gene: TRBD1; j_gene: TRBJ1-1; abundance: NA; CDR3aa: CASSDRAGDTEAFF; CDR3nt: TGTGCCAGTAGCGACAGGGCGGGGGACACTGAAGCTTTCTTT
v_gene: TRBV5-5; len: 15; d_gene: TRBD1; j_gene: TRBJ2-5; abundance: NA; CDR3aa: CASSLEGAGSRTQYF; CDR3nt: TGTGCCAGCAGCTTGGAGGGGGCAGGGTCTAGGACCCAGTACTTC
v_gene: TRBV16; len: 17; d_gene: NA; j_gene: TRBJ2-1; abundance: many; CDR3aa: CASSQSLGQGTYNEQFF; CDR3nt: TGTGCCAGCAGCCAATCATTGGGGCAGGGCACCTACAATGAGCAGTTCTTC
v_gene: TRBV19; len: 12; d_gene: TRBD1; j_gene: TRBJ2-7; abundance: NA; CDR3aa: CASSIVGDRPYF; CDR3nt: TGTGCCAGTAGTATAGTTGGGGACAGGCCGTACTTC
v_gene: TRBV19; len: 15; d_gene: NA; j_gene: TRBJ1-2; abundance: NA; CDR3aa: CASSIWSTNNYGYTF; CDR3nt: TGTGCCAGTAGTATCTGGAGCACCAATAACTATGGCTACACCTTC
v_gene: TRBV2; len: 17; d_gene: TRBD2; j_gene: TRBJ2-1; abundance: many; CDR3aa: CASGTSGNLSSYNEQFF; CDR3nt: TGTGCCAGCGGGACTAGCGGAAACTTAAGCTCCTACAATGAGCAGTTCTTC
v_gene: TRBV4-3; len: 14; d_gene: TRBD1; j_gene: TRBJ2-7; abundance: NA; CDR3aa: CASSQRTGGNEQYF; CDR3nt: TGCGCCAGCAGCCAAAGGACAGGGGGAAACGAGCAGTACTTC
v_gene: TRBV27; len: 18; d_gene: TRBD2; j_gene: TRBJ2-7; abundance: few; CDR3aa: CASSYRTSGAAYTYEQYF; CDR3nt: TGTGCCAGCAGTTATCGGACTAGCGGGGCTGCCTATACCTACGAGCAGTACTTC
v_gene: TRBV12-3/TRBV12-4; len: 13; d_gene: TRBD2; j_gene: TRBJ2-7; abundance: many; CDR3aa: CASSPTSGYEQYF; CDR3nt: TGTGCCAGCAGCCCGACTAGCGGTTACGAGCAGTACTTC
v_gene: TRBV5-1; len: 15; d_gene: NA; j_gene: TRBJ1-6; abundance: many; CDR3aa: CASSPGRIQNSPLHF; CDR3nt: TGCGCCAGCAGCCCCGGCAGGATCCAAAATTCACCCCTCCACTTT
v_gene: TRBV5-1; len: 16; d_gene: NA; j_gene: TRBJ2-3; abundance: few; CDR3aa: CASSLEQGSSPNTQYF; CDR3nt: TGCGCCAGCAGCTTGGAGCAGGGCTCCTCTCCAAATACGCAGTATTTT
v_gene: TRBV5-1; len: 15; d_gene: NA; j_gene: TRBJ1-6; abundance: NA; CDR3aa: CASSQGTGNNSPLHF; CDR3nt: TGCGCCAGCAGCCAAGGGACGGGAAATAATTCACCCCTCCACTTT
v_gene: TRBV6-2/TRBV6-3; len: 18; d_gene: NA; j_gene: TRBJ1-5; abundance: few; CDR3aa: CASSYHIGEETNNQPQHF; CDR3nt: TGTGCCAGCAGTTACCACATCGGCGAAGAAACCAACAATCAGCCCCAGCATTTT
v_gene: TRBV20-1; len: 14; d_gene: NA; j_gene: TRBJ2-4; abundance: few; CDR3aa: CSASESTGRRIQYF; CDR3nt: TGCAGTGCTAGTGAATCAACAGGACGGCGCATTCAGTACTTC
v_gene: TRBV7-9; len: 13; d_gene: NA; j_gene: TRBJ2-7; abundance: NA; CDR3aa: CASSLDHTYEQYF; CDR3nt: TGTGCCAGCAGCCTAGACCACACCTACGAGCAGTACTTC
v_gene: TRBV12-3/TRBV12-4; len: 14; d_gene: NA; j_gene: TRBJ2-5; abundance: few; CDR3aa: CASSLASRHGTQYF; CDR3nt: TGTGCCAGCAGTTTAGCGAGCAGGCACGGGACCCAGTACTTC
v_gene: TRBV3-1; len: 14; d_gene: TRBD2; j_gene: TRBJ2-7; abundance: NA; CDR3aa: CASSHWREGDEQYF; CDR3nt: TGTGCCAGCAGCCACTGGCGGGAGGGCGACGAGCAGTACTTC
v_gene: TRBV5-1; len: 14; d_gene: NA; j_gene: TRBJ2-7; abundance: NA; CDR3aa: CASSLGSDAYEQYF; CDR3nt: TGCGCCAGCAGCTTAGGGAGCGACGCCTACGAGCAGTACTTC
v_gene: TRBV24-1; len: 14; d_gene: NA; j_gene: TRBJ2-1; abundance: few; CDR3aa: CATSDHRHYNEQFF; CDR3nt: TGTGCCACCAGTGACCACCGGCACTACAATGAGCAGTTCTTC
v_gene: TRBV7-3; len: 13; d_gene: NA; j_gene: TRBJ2-7; abundance: few; CDR3aa: CASSLRPRYEQYF; CDR3nt: TGTGCCAGCAGCTTAAGACCTAGGTACGAGCAGTACTTC
v_gene: TRBV4-2; len: 16; d_gene: TRBD1; j_gene: TRBJ2-7; abundance: NA; CDR3aa: CASSQDRTGRSYEQYF; CDR3nt: TGTGCCAGCAGCCAAGATCGGACAGGGAGGTCCTACGAGCAGTACTTC
v_gene: TRBV7-2; len: 16; d_gene: NA; j_gene: TRBJ1-4; abundance: few; CDR3aa: CASSLAWRGGDEKLFF; CDR3nt: TGTGCCAGCAGCTTAGCGTGGAGGGGTGGGGATGAAAAACTGTTTTTT
v_gene: TRBV4-2; len: 19; d_gene: NA; j_gene: TRBJ1-5; abundance: NA; CDR3aa: CASSQEWTPASNSNQPQHF; CDR3nt: TGTGCCAGCAGCCAAGAATGGACGCCAGCATCTAATAGCAATCAGCCCCAGCATTTT
v_gene: TRBV11-3; len: 14; d_gene: NA; j_gene: TRBJ2-1; abundance: NA; CDR3aa: CASTLGGPINEQFF; CDR3nt: TGTGCCAGCACCTTGGGAGGCCCCATCAATGAGCAGTTCTTC
v_gene: TRBV20-1; len: 12; d_gene: NA; j_gene: TRBJ1-2; abundance: NA; CDR3aa: CSGHEPKYGYTF; CDR3nt: TGCAGTGGGCACGAGCCGAAATATGGCTACACCTTC
v_gene: TRBV6-1; len: 14; d_gene: TRBD1; j_gene: TRBJ1-2; abundance: few; CDR3aa: CASSWDREEDGYTF; CDR3nt: TGTGCCAGCAGCTGGGACAGGGAGGAGGATGGCTACACCTTC
v_gene: TRBV10-3; len: 14; d_gene: TRBD1; j_gene: TRBJ2-2; abundance: few; CDR3aa: CAISDRGNSGELFF; CDR3nt: TGTGCCATCAGTGACAGGGGGAATTCCGGGGAGCTGTTTTTT
v_gene: TRBV6-1; len: 14; d_gene: NA; j_gene: TRBJ1-5; abundance: NA; CDR3aa: CASSETEGLWPQHF; CDR3nt: TGTGCCAGCAGTGAAACCGAGGGGCTCTGGCCCCAGCATTTT
v_gene: TRBV20-1; len: 14; d_gene: TRBD1; j_gene: TRBJ1-5; abundance: NA; CDR3aa: CSARVTGPNQPQHF; CDR3nt: TGCAGTGCTAGGGTGACAGGGCCTAATCAGCCCCAGCATTTT
v_gene: TRBV12-3/TRBV12-4; len: 14; d_gene: NA; j_gene: TRBJ1-5; abundance: many; CDR3aa: CASSLTWANQPQHF; CDR3nt: TGTGCCAGCAGCTTAACATGGGCTAATCAGCCCCAGCATTTT
v_gene: TRBV12-3/TRBV12-4; len: 14; d_gene: TRBD1; j_gene: TRBJ1-1; abundance: few; CDR3aa: CASRGQDQNAEAFF; CDR3nt: TGTGCCAGCAGGGGACAGGATCAGAACGCTGAAGCTTTCTTT
v_gene: TRBV6-2/TRBV6-3; len: 18; d_gene: TRBD1; j_gene: TRBJ1-1; abundance: few; CDR3aa: CASSPSPGQGPINTEAFF; CDR3nt: TGTGCCAGCAGTCCATCTCCGGGACAGGGGCCAATAAACACTGAAGCTTTCTTT
v_gene: TRBV5-4; len: 15; d_gene: TRBD1; j_gene: TRBJ2-3; abundance: NA; CDR3aa: CASSQGQLQTDTQYF; CDR3nt: TGTGCCAGCAGCCAGGGACAGCTTCAAACAGATACGCAGTATTTT
v_gene: TRBV20-1; len: 14; d_gene: NA; j_gene: TRBJ2-1; abundance: few; CDR3aa: CSAVGPPGYNEQFF; CDR3nt: TGCAGTGCCGTAGGTCCACCCGGGTACAATGAGCAGTTCTTC
v_gene: TRBV7-2; len: 15; d_gene: TRBD1; j_gene: TRBJ2-1; abundance: NA; CDR3aa: CASSRRDRGYNEQFF; CDR3nt: TGTGCCAGCAGCCGACGGGACAGGGGCTACAATGAGCAGTTCTTC
v_gene: TRBV24-1; len: 14; d_gene: NA; j_gene: TRBJ2-1; abundance: once; CDR3aa: CATARAGEINEQFF; CDR3nt: TGTGCCACCGCGAGGGCAGGGGAGATCAATGAGCAGTTCTTC
v_gene: TRBV20-1; len: 10; d_gene: NA; j_gene: TRBJ2-7; abundance: few; CDR3aa: CSADGGEQYF; CDR3nt: TGCAGTGCAGATGGGGGCGAGCAGTACTTC
v_gene: TRBV4-2; len: 17; d_gene: NA; j_gene: TRBJ1-2; abundance: many; CDR3aa: CASSQDEGEEGSYGYTF; CDR3nt: TGTGCCAGCAGCCAAGATGAGGGGGAGGAAGGTTCCTATGGCTACACCTTC